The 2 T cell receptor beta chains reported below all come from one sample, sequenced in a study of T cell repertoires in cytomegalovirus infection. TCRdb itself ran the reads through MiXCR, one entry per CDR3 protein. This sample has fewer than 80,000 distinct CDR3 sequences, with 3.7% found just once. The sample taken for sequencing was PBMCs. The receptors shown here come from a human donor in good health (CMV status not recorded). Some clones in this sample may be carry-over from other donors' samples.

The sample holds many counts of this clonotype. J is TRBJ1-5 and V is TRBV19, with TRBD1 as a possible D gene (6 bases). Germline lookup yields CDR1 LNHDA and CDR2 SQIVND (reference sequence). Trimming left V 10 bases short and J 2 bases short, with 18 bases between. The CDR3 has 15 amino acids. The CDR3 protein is CATRGGSSGNQPQHF. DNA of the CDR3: TGTGCCACCAGGGGAGGATCCTCGGGCAATCAGCCCCAGCATTTT.

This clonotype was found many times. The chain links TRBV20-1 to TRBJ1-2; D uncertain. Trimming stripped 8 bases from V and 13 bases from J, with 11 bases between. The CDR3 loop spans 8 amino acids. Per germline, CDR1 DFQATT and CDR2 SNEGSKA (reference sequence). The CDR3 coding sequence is TGCAGTCCGAAACGGGCCACCTTC. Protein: CSPKRATF.